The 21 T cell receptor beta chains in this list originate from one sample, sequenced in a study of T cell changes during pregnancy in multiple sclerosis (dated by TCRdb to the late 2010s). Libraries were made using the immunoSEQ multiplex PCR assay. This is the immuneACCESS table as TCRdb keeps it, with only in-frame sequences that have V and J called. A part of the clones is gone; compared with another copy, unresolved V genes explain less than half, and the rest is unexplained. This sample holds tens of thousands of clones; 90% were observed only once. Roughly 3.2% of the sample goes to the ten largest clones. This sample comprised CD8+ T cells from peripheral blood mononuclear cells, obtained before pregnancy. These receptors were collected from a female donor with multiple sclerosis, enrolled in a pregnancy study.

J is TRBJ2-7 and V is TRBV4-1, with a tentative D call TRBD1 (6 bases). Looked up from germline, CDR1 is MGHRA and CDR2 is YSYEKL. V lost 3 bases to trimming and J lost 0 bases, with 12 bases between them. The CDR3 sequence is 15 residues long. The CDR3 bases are TGCGCCAGCAGCCAGGAGGACAGCCACTCCTACGAGCAGTACTTC. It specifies CASSQEDSHSYEQYF.

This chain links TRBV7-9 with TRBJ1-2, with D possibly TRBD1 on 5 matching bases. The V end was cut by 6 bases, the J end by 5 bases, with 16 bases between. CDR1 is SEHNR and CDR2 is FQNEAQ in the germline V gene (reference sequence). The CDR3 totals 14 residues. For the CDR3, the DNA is TGTGCCAGCAGGCCCCCGGGGGGTAGGTATGGCTACACCTTC. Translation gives CASRPPGGRYGYTF.

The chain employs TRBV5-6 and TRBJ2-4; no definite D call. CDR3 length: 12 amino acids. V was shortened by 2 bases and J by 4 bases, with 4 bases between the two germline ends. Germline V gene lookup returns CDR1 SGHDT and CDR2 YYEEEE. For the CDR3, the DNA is TGTGCCAGCAGCTTCGGTAAAAACATTCAGTACTTC. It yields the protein CASSFGKNIQYF.

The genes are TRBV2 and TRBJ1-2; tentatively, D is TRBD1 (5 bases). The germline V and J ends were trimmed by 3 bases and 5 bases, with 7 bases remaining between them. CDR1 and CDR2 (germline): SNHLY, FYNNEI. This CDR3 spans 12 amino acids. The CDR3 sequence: CASSETEYGYTF. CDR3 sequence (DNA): TGTGCCAGCAGTGAGACAGAGTATGGCTACACCTTC.

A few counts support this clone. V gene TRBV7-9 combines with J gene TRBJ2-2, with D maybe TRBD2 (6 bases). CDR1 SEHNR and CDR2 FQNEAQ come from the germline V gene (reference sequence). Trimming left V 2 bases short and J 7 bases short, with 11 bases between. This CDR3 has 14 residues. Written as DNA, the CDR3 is TGTGCCAGCAGCTTACTGGAGGGAGGCGGGGAGCTGTTTTTT. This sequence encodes CASSLLEGGGELFF.

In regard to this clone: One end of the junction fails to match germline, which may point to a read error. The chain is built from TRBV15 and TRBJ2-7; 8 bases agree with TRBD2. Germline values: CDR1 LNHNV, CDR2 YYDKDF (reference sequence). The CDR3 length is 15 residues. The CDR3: CATSGLGGAGSHSAF. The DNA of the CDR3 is TGTGCCACCAGCGGCCTCGGGGGGGCAGGTTCGCACAGTGCCTTC. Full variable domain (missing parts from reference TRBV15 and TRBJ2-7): DAMVIQNPRYQVTQFGKPVTLSCSQTLNHNVMYWYQQKSSQAPKLLFHYYDKDFNNEADTPDNFQSRRPNTSFCFLDIRSPGLGDTAMYLCATSGLGGAGSHSAFGPGTRLTVT.

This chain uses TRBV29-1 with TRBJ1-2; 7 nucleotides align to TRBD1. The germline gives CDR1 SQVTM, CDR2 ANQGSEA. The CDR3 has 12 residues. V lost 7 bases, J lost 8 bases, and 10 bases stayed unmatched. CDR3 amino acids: CSGSGTEGGYTF. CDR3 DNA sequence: TGCAGCGGATCCGGGACAGAGGGCGGCTACACCTTC.

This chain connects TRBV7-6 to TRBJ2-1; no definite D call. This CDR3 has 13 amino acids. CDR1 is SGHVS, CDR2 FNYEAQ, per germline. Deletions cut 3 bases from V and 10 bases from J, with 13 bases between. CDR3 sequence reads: CASSFDAGGEQFF. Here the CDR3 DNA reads TGTGCCAGCAGCTTCGACGCAGGTGGCGAGCAGTTCTTC.

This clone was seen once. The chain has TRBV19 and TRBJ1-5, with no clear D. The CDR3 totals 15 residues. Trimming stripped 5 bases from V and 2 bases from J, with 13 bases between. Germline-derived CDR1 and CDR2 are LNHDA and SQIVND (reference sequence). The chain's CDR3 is CASSPWSSGNQPQHF. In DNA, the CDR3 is TGTGCCAGTAGTCCGTGGAGTAGCGGCAATCAGCCCCAGCATTTT.

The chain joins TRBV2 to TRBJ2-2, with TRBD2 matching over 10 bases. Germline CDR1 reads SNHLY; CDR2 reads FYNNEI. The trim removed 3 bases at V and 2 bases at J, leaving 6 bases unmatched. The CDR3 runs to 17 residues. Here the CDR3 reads CASSDWSSGGNTGELFF. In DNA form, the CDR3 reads TGTGCCAGCAGTGACTGGTCTAGCGGGGGCAACACCGGGGAGCTGTTTTTT. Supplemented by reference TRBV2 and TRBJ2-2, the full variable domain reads EPEVTQTPSHQVTQMGQEVILRCVPISNHLYFYWYRQILGQKVEFLVSFYNNEISEKSEIFDDQFSVERPDGSNFTLKIRSTKLEDSAMYFCASSDWSSGGNTGELFFGEGSRLTVL.

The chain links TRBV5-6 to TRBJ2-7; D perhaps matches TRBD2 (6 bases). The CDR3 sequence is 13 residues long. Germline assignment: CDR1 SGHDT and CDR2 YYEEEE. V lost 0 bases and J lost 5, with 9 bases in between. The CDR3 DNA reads TGTGCCAGCAGCTTGGTGGGGGGAAACGAGCAGTACTTC. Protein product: CASSLVGGNEQYF.

CDR3 loop: CASSYTTGDHSPLHF. The DNA of the CDR3 is TGTGCCAGCAGCTACACGACAGGGGATCATTCACCCCTCCACTTT. The rearrangement links TRBV6-5 to TRBJ1-6; TRBD1 matches at 8 bases. The junction had 9 bases not matched to a gene; V was cut back by 6 bases and J by 8 bases. The CDR3 covers 15 residues. Germline-derived CDR1 and CDR2 are MNHEY and SVGAGI.

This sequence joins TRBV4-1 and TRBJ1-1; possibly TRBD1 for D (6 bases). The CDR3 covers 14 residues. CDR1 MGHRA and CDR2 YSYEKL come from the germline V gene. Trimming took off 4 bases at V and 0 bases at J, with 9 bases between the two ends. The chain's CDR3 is CASSPGQMNTEAFF. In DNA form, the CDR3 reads TGCGCCAGCAGCCCTGGACAGATGAACACTGAAGCTTTCTTT.

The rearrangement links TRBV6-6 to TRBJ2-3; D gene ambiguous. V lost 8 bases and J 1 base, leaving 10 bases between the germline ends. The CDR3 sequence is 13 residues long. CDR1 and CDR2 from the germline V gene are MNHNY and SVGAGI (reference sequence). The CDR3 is CASRFERTDTQYF. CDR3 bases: TGTGCCAGCCGGTTTGAACGCACAGATACGCAGTATTTT.

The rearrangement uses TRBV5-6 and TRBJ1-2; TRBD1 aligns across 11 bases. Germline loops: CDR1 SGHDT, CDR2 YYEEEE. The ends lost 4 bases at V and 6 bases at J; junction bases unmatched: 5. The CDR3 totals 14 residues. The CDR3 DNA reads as TGTGCCAGCAGCATCGGGACAGGGGGTCATGGCTACACCTTC. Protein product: CASSIGTGGHGYTF. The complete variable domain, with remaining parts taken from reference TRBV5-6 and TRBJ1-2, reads DAGVTQSPTHLIKTRGQQVTLRCSPKSGHDTVSWYQQALGQGPQFIFQYYEEEERQRGNFPDRFSGHQFPNYSSELNVNALLLGDSALYLCASSIGTGGHGYTFGSGTRLTVV.

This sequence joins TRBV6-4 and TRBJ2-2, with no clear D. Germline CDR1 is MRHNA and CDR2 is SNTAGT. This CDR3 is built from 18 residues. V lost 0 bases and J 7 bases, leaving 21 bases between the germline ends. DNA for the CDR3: TGTGCCAGCAGTGACTCTACTCTCTCTACTCCGCTTGACGGGGAGCTGTTTTTT. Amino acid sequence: CASSDSTLSTPLDGELFF.

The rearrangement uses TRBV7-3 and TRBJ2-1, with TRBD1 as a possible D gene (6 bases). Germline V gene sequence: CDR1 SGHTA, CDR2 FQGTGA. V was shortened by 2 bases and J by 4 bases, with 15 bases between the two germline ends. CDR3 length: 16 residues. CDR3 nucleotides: TGTGCCAGCAGCTTATCCGCAGGGGCGCGGTACAATGAGCAGTTCTTC. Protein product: CASSLSAGARYNEQFF.

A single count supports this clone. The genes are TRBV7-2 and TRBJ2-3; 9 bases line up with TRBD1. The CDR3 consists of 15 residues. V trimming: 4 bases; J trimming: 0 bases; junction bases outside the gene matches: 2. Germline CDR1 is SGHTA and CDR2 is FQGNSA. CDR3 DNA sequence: TGTGCCAGCAGCTACAGGGGGCCTAGCACAGATACGCAGTATTTT. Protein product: CASSYRGPSTDTQYF.

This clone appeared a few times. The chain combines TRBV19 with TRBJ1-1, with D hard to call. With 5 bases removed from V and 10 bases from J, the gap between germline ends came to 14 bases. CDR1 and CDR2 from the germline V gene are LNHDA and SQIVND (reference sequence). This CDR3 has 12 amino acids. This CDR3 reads CASSPGGPGAFF. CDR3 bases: TGTGCCAGTAGTCCTGGAGGGCCGGGAGCTTTCTTT.

CDR3 DNA: TGTGCCAGCATCGGACTTGGGACAGGTACCCCTGGGGAGCAGTACTTC. Translating it yields CASIGLGTGTPGEQYF. V and J are TRBV2 and TRBJ2-7; 8 nucleotides agree with TRBD1. The V gene end was trimmed by 7 bases and the J gene end by 7 bases; junction bases not matched to a gene: 18. Germline CDR1 is SNHLY and CDR2 is FYNNEI. The CDR3 extends over 16 amino acids.

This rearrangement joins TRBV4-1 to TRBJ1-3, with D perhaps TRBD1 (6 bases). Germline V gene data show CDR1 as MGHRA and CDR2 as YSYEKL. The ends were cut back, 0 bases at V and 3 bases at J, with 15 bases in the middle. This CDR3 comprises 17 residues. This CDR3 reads CASSQEAGTILGNTIYF. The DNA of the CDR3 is TGCGCCAGCAGCCAAGAGGCAGGGACAATCCTTGGAAACACCATATATTTT.